This TCR beta chain derives from a study of tumor-infiltrating lymphocytes in oesophageal squamous cell carcinoma listed by TCRdb under 2016. This clonotype occurred many times. Its specific antigen is unknown. No much larger clonotype is one base removed from it; base qualities were not supplied. From a lookup of the germline V gene, CDR1 and CDR2 are SGHRS and YFSETQ. The CDR3 runs 15 residues from the cysteine to the phenylalanine. Left in the record is the CDR3 DNA by itself, 45 bases read in frame from the first base. The trim is 4 bases for V and 4 bases for J, with a gap of 17 bases between the germline ends. Library prep was done by PCR. Sequencer: Illumina HiSeq 2000. TCRdb's own reprocessing of the public reads used fastp at Q25 and MiXCR and kept productive beta chains. For every CDR3 protein sequence, its rows merge into one entry that carries the most common genes and DNA. The sample table contains fewer than 20,000 distinct CDR3 sequences; only one count was recorded for 44% of them. 41% of the sample goes to the ten largest clones.

This receptor was obtained from a female donor with esophageal squamous cell carcinoma. This receptor chain uses TRBV5-1 and TRBJ1-2; perhaps TRBD1 is the D gene, with 5 bases matching. The source material was blood. This receptor carries the CDR3 CASSTGAELSYGYTF. The DNA sequence follows: TGCGCCAGCAGCACCGGGGCCGAGCTGAGCTATGGCTACACCTTC.